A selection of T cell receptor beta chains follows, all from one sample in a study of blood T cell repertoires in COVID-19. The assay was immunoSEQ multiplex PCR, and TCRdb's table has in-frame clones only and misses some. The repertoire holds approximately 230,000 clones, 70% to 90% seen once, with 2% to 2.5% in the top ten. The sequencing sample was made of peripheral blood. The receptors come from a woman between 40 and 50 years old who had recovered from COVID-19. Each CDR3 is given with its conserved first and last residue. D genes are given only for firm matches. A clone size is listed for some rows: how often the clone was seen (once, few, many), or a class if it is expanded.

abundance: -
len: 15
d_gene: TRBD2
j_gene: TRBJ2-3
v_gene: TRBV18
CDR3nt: TGTGCCAGCTCACCAAATCCTAGCGGGACAGATACGCAGTATTTT
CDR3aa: CASSPNPSGTDTQYF

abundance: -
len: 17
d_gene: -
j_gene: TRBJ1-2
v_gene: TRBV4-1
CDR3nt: TGCGCCAGCAGCCAAGTAGTACGGCAGGCCGGGGACTATGGCTACACCTTC
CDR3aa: CASSQVVRQAGDYGYTF

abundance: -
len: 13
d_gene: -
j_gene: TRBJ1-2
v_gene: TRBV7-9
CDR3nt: TGTGCCAGCAGCGGATCGGGAGCATATGGCTACACCTTC
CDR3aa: CASSGSGAYGYTF

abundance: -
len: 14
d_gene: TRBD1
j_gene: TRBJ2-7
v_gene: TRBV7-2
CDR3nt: TGTGCCAGCAGAAGACAGGGGGCCCCCTACGAGCAGTACTTC
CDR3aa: CASRRQGAPYEQYF

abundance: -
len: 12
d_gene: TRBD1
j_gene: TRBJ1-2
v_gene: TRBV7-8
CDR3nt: TGTGCCAGCAGCTTATCACAGGGGGGCTACACCTTC
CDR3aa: CASSLSQGGYTF

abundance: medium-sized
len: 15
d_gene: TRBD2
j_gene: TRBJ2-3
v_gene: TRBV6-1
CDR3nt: TGTGCCAGCAGTGAACTAGCGGGGGGGCCAGATACGCAGTATTTT
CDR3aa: CASSELAGGPDTQYF

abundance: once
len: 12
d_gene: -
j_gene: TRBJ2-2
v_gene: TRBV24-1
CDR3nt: TGTGCCACCAGTTATCGGACCGGGGAGCTGTTTTTT
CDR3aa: CATSYRTGELFF

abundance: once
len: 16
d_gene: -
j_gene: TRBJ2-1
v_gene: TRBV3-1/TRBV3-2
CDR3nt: TGTGCCAGCAGCCAAGCAGCGGGCGCCCATCGAGGTGAGCAGTTCTTC
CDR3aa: CASSQAAGAHRGEQFF

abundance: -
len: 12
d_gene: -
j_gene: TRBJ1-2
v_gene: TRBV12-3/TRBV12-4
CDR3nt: TGTGCCAGCAGAGTTTACAGTATCGGCTACACCTTC
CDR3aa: CASRVYSIGYTF

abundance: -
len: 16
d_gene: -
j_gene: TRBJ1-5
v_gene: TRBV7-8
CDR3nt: TGTGCCAGCAGCTTAAGCTTCACAGAAGAAAATCAGCCCCAGCATTTT
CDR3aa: CASSLSFTEENQPQHF

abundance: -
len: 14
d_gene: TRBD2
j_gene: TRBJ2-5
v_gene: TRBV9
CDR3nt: TGTGCCAGCAGCGTAAGACTAGCGGGTGAGACCCAGTACTTC
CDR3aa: CASSVRLAGETQYF

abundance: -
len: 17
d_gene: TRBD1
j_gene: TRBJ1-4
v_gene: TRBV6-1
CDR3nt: TGTGCCAGCAGTGAAAGGGGTGGACAGGGATCTAATGAAAAACTGTTTTTT
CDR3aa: CASSERGGQGSNEKLFF

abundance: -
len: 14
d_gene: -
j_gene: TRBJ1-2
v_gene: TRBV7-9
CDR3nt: TGTGCCAGCAGCTCCCCGTCAGGGGCCTATGGCTACACCTTC
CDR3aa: CASSSPSGAYGYTF

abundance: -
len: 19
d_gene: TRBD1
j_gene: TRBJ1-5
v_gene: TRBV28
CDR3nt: TGTGCCAGCAGTTTACGATCGCCGGGACAGGGGGGAGGGAATCAGCCCCAGCATTTT
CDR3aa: CASSLRSPGQGGGNQPQHF

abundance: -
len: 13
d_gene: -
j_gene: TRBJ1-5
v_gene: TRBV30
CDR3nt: TGTGCCTGGAGTGTAGACAGGAATCAGCCCCAGCATTTT
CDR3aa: CAWSVDRNQPQHF

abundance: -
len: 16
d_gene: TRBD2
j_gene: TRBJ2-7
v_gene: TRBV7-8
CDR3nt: TGTGCCAGCAGCCTTCGTTTAGCGGGGGGGATCTACGAGCAGTACTTC
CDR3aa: CASSLRLAGGIYEQYF

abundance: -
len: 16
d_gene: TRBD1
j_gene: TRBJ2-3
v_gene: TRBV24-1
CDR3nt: TGTGCCACCAGTGACCCCGGGACAGGGAGCACAGATACGCAGTATTTT
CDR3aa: CATSDPGTGSTDTQYF